This passage covers 2 T cell receptor beta chains from one sample sequenced in a study of T-cell memory formation after mild COVID-19. TCRdb used MiXCR to reprocess the 5' RACE reads, holding one entry per CDR3 protein. This table holds 250,000 to 300,000 distinct CDR3 sequences, approximately 18% found once. The material sequenced was PBMCs or a T cell subset sorted from them (not recorded which). The receptor source for this set is a man aged 18 to 35 who had mild COVID-19 (a few samples of this study predate the infection). Cell type and time point are not known.

This clonotype occurred a few times. V usage is TRBV5-1 and J usage is TRBJ1-2, with 9 bases lining up with TRBD1. The CDR3 covers 14 residues. Trimming removed 4 bases from V and 6 bases from J; junction bases left unmatched: 7. Germline CDR1 reads SGHRS; CDR2 reads YFSETQ. CDR3 protein: CASSKGQGMDGYTF. For the CDR3, the DNA is TGCGCCAGCAGCAAGGGACAGGGAATGGATGGCTACACCTTC.

This clonotype was counted at least ten times. The chain employs TRBV4-1 and TRBJ2-1, with D perhaps being TRBD1 or TRBD2 (5 bases each). The V gene's germline CDR1 is MGHRA and CDR2 YSYEKL. V shed 1 base and J shed 6 bases, with 22 bases lying between them. This CDR3 comprises 18 residues. CDR3 protein: CASSQAPGTPVGGNEQFF. CDR3 nucleotides: TGCGCCAGCAGCCAAGCCCCCGGGACCCCTGTTGGGGGCAATGAGCAGTTCTTC.